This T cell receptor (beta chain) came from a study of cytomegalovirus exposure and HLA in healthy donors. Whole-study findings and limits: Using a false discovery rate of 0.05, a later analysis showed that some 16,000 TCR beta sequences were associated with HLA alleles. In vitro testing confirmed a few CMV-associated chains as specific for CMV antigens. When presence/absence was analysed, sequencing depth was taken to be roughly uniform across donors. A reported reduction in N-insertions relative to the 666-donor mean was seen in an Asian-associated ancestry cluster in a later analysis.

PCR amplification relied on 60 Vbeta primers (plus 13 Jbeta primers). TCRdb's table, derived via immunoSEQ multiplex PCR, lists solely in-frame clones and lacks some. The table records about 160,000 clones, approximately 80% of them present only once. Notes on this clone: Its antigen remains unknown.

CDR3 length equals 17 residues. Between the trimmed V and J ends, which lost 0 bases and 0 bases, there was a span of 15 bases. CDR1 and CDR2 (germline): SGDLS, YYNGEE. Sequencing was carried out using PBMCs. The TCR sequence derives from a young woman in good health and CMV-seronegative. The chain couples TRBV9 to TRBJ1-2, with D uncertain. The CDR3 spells CASSVAPRGLTNYGYTF. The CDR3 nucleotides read TGTGCCAGCAGCGTAGCACCCCGCGGGTTGACTAACTATGGCTACACCTTC.